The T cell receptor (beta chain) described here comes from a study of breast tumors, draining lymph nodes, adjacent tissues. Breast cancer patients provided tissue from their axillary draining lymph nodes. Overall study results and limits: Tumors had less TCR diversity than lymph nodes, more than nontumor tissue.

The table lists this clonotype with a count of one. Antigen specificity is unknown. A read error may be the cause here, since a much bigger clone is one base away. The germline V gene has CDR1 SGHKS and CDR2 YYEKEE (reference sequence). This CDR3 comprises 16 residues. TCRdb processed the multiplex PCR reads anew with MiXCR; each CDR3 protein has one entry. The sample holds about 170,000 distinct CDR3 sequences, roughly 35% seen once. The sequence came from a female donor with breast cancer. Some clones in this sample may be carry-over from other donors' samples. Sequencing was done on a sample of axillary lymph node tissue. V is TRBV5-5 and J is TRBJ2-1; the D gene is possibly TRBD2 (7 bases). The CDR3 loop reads CASRWGPGGLGNEQSF. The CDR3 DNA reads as TGTGCCAGCCGGTGGGGACCGGGGGGCCTAGGGAATGAGCAGTCCTTC.